The 18 T cell receptor beta chains presented below share a single source sample, sequenced in a study of blood T cell repertoires in COVID-19. Using immunoSEQ multiplex PCR, the repertoire was profiled, and TCRdb retains in-frame clones only, with some absent. This sample has 50,000 to 70,000 clones, with approximately 84% found just once. Input material: peripheral blood. Receptors originate from an older man with active COVID-19.

The chain joins TRBV9 to TRBJ2-1; no definite D call. Germline CDR1 and CDR2: SGDLS and YYNGEE. The CDR3 extends over 13 amino acids. Trimming stripped 0 bases from V and 3 bases from J, with 4 bases between. This CDR3 is CASSVGDYNEQFF. In DNA, the CDR3 is TGTGCCAGCAGCGTAGGAGACTACAATGAGCAGTTCTTC.

The chain links TRBV2 to TRBJ2-5; 12 bases are shared with TRBD2. Germline trimming cut 5 bases from V and 1 base from J; bases unmatched to any gene: 11. Germline assignment: CDR1 SNHLY and CDR2 FYNNEI. This CDR3 comprises 18 residues. CDR3 residues: CASSWGGLAGGSQETQYF. The CDR3 DNA is TGTGCCAGCAGTTGGGGGGGGCTAGCGGGAGGGAGCCAAGAGACCCAGTACTTC.

The V call is TRBV25-1, the J call TRBJ2-7, with TRBD2 matching over 7 bases. CDR1 and CDR2 (germline): MGHDK, SYGVNS. The length of the CDR3 is 16 residues. V trimming: 3 bases; J trimming: 6 bases; junction bases outside the gene matches: 14. CDR3 bases: TGTGCCAGCAGTGATACTTTTGCGGGAGTCTCAGGCGAGCAGTACTTC. It translates to CASSDTFAGVSGEQYF.

The chain has TRBV6-5 and TRBJ1-2; no clear D. The CDR3 is 14 amino acids. Trimming cost V 5 bases and J 4 bases, with 14 bases left between them. Germline V gives CDR1 MNHEY, CDR2 SVGAGI. In nucleotides, the CDR3 is TGTGCCAGCAGTCCGACGGCCCGGGGCTATGGCTACACCTTC. Translating it yields CASSPTARGYGYTF.

The rearrangement joins TRBV7-8 to TRBJ2-5; 10 bases align to TRBD2. CDR1 is SGHVS and CDR2 is FQNEAQ in the germline V gene. This CDR3 is built from 13 residues. J gave up 5 bases and V 5 bases, and 2 bases lay outside the gene matches. Here the CDR3 DNA reads TGTGCCAGCAGCCGAGCGGGAGGGGAGACCCAGTACTTC. Its translation: CASSRAGGETQYF.

The V and J genes are TRBV6-2 or TRBV6-3 and TRBJ1-6; D call uncertain. The CDR3 spans 15 residues. Germline CDR1 reads MNHEY; CDR2 reads SVGEGT. The ends were cut back, 5 bases at V and 7 bases at J, with 15 bases in the middle. The CDR3 nucleotides read TGTGCCAGCAGTACCGAGACCGGAGGAAATTCACCCCTCCACTTT. Protein sequence: CASSTETGGNSPLHF.

The chain carries TRBV7-9 and TRBJ1-4; D is unresolved. CDR1 is SEHNR and CDR2 is FQNEAQ in the germline V gene (reference sequence). V was cut by 1 base and J by 7 bases, with 13 bases left in between. The CDR3 is 15 residues long. CDR3 in DNA: TGTGCCAGCAGCTTAGGGACTTCAGAGGGTGAAAAACTGTTTTTT. Protein product: CASSLGTSEGEKLFF.

The chain employs TRBV19 and TRBJ1-1; possibly TRBD1 for D (6 bases). The CDR3 extends over 13 amino acids. V gave up 7 bases and J gave up 13 bases, with 22 bases separating them. The germline V gene has CDR1 LNHDA and CDR2 SQIVND (reference sequence). CDR3 nucleotide sequence: TGTGCCAGTAAAGGGACATCCACCCGGGGAGTTTTCTTT. Its translation is CASKGTSTRGVFF.

This rearrangement joins TRBV28 to TRBJ2-6; D perhaps matches TRBD1 (5 bases). CDR1 is MDHEN, CDR2 SYDVKM, per germline. The CDR3 loop spans 16 amino acids. Deletions cut 6 bases from V and 0 bases from J, with 12 bases between. The CDR3 DNA follows: TGTGCCAGCAGGGTGACCCAGGGCTCTGGGGCCAACGTCCTGACTTTC. Protein product: CASRVTQGSGANVLTF.

The chain couples TRBV5-1 to TRBJ2-5; no definite D call. This CDR3 comprises 16 residues. Germline V lookup: CDR1 SGHRS, CDR2 YFSETQ. The germline V and J ends were trimmed by 0 bases and 3 bases, with 15 bases remaining between them. CDR3 in amino acids: CASSLAHLGPKETQYF. CDR3 nucleotides: TGCGCCAGCAGCTTGGCCCATCTGGGCCCCAAAGAGACCCAGTACTTC.

There are a few counts of this clone. The rearrangement links TRBV5-1 to TRBJ1-3; D possibly corresponds to TRBD1 (6 bases). Germline V gene sequence: CDR1 SGHRS, CDR2 YFSETQ. The CDR3 consists of 15 residues. Trimming left V 3 bases short and J 3 bases short, with 13 bases between. The CDR3 DNA reads TGCGCCAGCAGCTATTCCCGGGACAATGGAAACACCATATATTTT. Its protein product is CASSYSRDNGNTIYF. Supplemented by reference TRBV5-1 and TRBJ1-3, the full variable domain reads KAGVTQTPRYLIKTRGQQVTLSCSPISGHRSVSWYQQTPGQGLQFLFEYFSETQRNKGNFPGRFSGRQFSNSRSEMNVSTLELGDSALYLCASSYSRDNGNTIYFGEGSWLTVV.

The rearrangement links TRBV29-1 to TRBJ2-7; 8 positions agree with TRBD1. This CDR3 has 12 residues. Germline assignment: CDR1 SQVTM and CDR2 ANQGSEA. V lost 7 bases and J lost 3; bases outside the gene matches: 5. The CDR3 here is CSGATGGYEQYF. CDR3 bases: TGCAGCGGCGCTACAGGGGGCTACGAGCAGTACTTC.

The chain has TRBV2 and TRBJ1-2; TRBD1 aligns across 8 bases. J was trimmed by 8 bases and V by 6 bases; bases with no gene match: 14. Germline CDR1 SNHLY, CDR2 FYNNEI. The CDR3 runs 15 residues. CDR3: CASRDRGREGDGYTF. The CDR3 DNA sequence: TGTGCCAGCAGAGACAGGGGACGCGAGGGGGACGGCTACACCTTC.

The chain uses TRBV7-8 and TRBJ2-2, with 9 bases lining up with TRBD2. After removal of 1 base from V and 4 bases from J, the junction contained 7 bases not matched to a gene. CDR1 and CDR2 from the germline V gene are SGHVS and FQNEAQ. The CDR3 extends over 17 amino acids. CDR3 amino acids: CASSLDIQRGVTGELFF. The CDR3 region has the DNA TGTGCCAGCAGCTTAGATATCCAGCGGGGGGTCACCGGGGAGCTGTTTTTT.

This chain uses TRBV27 with TRBJ2-1, with a possible D match to TRBD2 (5 bases). Germline CDR1 is MNHEY and CDR2 is SMNVEV (reference sequence). V was pared by 1 base and J by 7 bases, with 11 bases between. This CDR3 has 14 amino acids. CDR3 bases: TGTGCCAGCAGTTTATTGTTTGAGGGTAATGAGCAGTTCTTC. It translates to CASSLLFEGNEQFF.

V gene TRBV6-5 combines with J gene TRBJ1-1; maybe TRBD1 (5 bases). This CDR3 comprises 11 residues. V gave up 7 bases and J gave up 7 bases, with 10 bases separating them. CDR1 and CDR2 (germline): MNHEY, SVGAGI. DNA for the CDR3: TGTGCCAGCATTAGGGGTCATGAAGCTTTCTTT. Residues: CASIRGHEAFF.

The gene calls are TRBV7-9 and TRBJ2-7; the D gene is possibly TRBD2 (6 bases). The V gene lost 5 bases and the J gene lost 4 bases, with 18 bases spanning the gap. The CDR3 is 15 residues long. The germline gives CDR1 SEHNR, CDR2 FQNEAQ (reference sequence). CDR3 DNA: TGTGCCAGCAGCCCCTATGGAGGGGTAGGGTACGAGCAGTACTTC. Its translation is CASSPYGGVGYEQYF.

The genes are TRBV18 and TRBJ2-1; weak D call: TRBD1 (5 bases). Germline CDR1 and CDR2: KGHSH and LQKENI. CDR3 length: 16 residues. Trimming cost V 5 bases and J 0 bases, with 14 bases left between them. This chain's CDR3 is CASSTLARGSYNEQFF. Here the CDR3 DNA reads TGTGCCAGCTCAACCTTAGCAAGGGGCTCCTACAATGAGCAGTTCTTC. Full variable domain (remainder filled in from reference TRBV18 and TRBJ2-1): NAGVMQNPRHLVRRRGQEARLRCSPMKGHSHVYWYRQLPEEGLKFMVYLQKENIIDESGMPKERFSAEFPKEGPSILRIQQVVRGDSAAYFCASSTLARGSYNEQFFGPGTRLTVL.